This T cell receptor beta chain was captured in a study of cytomegalovirus exposure and HLA in healthy donors. Vbeta (60) and Jbeta (13) primers were used in the PCR. Authors' processing steps: The authors later counted 70 million to 80 million unique TCR beta chains, roughly 11 million of them shared. Some clones are missing from TCRdb's copy, which holds only in-frame ones; the method was immunoSEQ multiplex PCR. The DNA was the basis for D and trimming; V, J and clone size are from that table. In the table there are some 180,000 clones, 81% of which are singletons. General study points: Cytomegalovirus-associated TCR beta chains were listed, numbering roughly 150. In a later analysis, the majority of CMV-associated beta chains seemingly showed HLA restriction.

V dropped 5 bases and J dropped 5 bases, with 12 bases sitting between them. This CDR3 region has 13 residues. Germline lookup yields CDR1 SSHAT and CDR2 FNYEAQ (reference sequence). At sampling all donors were nominally healthy, likely with unrecorded immune exposures. This clone was observed a single time. Its specificity is not known. This chain joins TRBV7-7 and TRBJ1-1; D perhaps matches TRBD1 (5 bases). The material sequenced was PBMCs. The sequence was obtained from a middle-aged man in good health and CMV-seropositive. The CDR3 DNA reads as TGTGCCAGCAGCCTCCAGGGCCGGACTGAAGCTTTCTTT. This encodes CASSLQGRTEAFF.